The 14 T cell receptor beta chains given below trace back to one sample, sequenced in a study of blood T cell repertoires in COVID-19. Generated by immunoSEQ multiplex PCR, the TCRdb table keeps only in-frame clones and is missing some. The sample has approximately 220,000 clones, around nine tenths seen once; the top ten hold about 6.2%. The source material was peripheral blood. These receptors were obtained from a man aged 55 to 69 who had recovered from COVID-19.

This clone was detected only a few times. The CDR3 DNA sequence: TGTGCCAGCAGTTTGTTAGGAGGGCAGCCCCAGCATTTT. Its protein is CASSLLGGQPQHF. The chain carries TRBV28 and TRBJ1-5, with D unclear. This CDR3 is built from 13 residues. CDR1 and CDR2 from the germline V gene are MDHEN and SYDVKM. The V end lost 3 bases, the J end lost 7 bases, and 10 bases lay between the germline ends.

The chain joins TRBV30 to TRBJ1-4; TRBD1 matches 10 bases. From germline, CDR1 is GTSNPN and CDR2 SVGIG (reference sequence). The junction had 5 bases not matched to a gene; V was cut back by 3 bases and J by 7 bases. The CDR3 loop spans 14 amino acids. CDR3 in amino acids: CAWRQTGGFEKLFF. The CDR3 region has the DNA TGTGCCTGGAGACAGACAGGGGGCTTTGAAAAACTGTTTTTT. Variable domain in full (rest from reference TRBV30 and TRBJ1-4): SQTIHQWPATLVQPVGSPLSLECTVEGTSNPNLYWYRQAAGRGLQLLFYSVGIGQISSEVPQNLSASRPQDRQFILSSKKLLLSDSGFYLCAWRQTGGFEKLFFGSGTQLSVL.

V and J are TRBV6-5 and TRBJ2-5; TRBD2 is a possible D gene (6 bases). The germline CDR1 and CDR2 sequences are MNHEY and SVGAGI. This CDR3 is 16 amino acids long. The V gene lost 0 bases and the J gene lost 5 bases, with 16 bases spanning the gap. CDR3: CASSYSGRPAMETQYF. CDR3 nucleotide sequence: TGTGCCAGCAGTTACTCGGGGAGGCCAGCAATGGAGACCCAGTACTTC.

Written as DNA, the CDR3 is TGTGCCAGCAGCAACGCCGACTCGGGGTCAGGAAGGAGAAATAATCAGCCCCAGCATTTT. This codes for CASSNADSGSGRRNNQPQHF. The V gene is TRBV21-1, the J gene TRBJ1-5. TRBV21-1 is a listed pseudogene. This CDR3 region has 20 residues.

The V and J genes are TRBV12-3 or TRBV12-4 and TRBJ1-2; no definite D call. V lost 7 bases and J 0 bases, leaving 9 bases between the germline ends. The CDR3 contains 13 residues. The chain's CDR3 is CASTKTTNYGYTF. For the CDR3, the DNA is TGTGCCAGCACCAAGACAACTAACTATGGCTACACCTTC.

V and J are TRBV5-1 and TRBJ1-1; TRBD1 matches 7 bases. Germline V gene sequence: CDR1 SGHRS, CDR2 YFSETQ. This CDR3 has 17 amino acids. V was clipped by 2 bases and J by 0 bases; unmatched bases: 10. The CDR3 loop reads CASSLGTAGGMNTEAFF. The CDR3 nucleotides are TGCGCCAGCAGCTTAGGGACAGCCGGGGGAATGAACACTGAAGCTTTCTTT.

The CDR3: CASSEATSGPEGNEQYF. The CDR3 bases are TGTGCCAGCAGTGAAGCGACTAGCGGCCCCGAGGGAAACGAGCAGTACTTC. V usage is TRBV6-1 and J usage is TRBJ2-7, with TRBD2 matching 9 bases. The J segment lost 5 bases and the V segment lost 0 bases, leaving 11 bases of the junction unmatched. This CDR3 region has 17 residues. Germline lookup yields CDR1 MNHNS and CDR2 SASEGT.

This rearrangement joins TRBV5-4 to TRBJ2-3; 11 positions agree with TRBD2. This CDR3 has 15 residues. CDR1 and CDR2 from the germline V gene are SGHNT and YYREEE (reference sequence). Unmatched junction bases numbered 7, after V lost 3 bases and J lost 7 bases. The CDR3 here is CASSSPGTSGYTQYF. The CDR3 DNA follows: TGTGCCAGCAGCTCCCCCGGGACTAGCGGTTATACGCAGTATTTT. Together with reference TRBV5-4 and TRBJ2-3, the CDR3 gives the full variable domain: ETGVTQSPTHLIKTRGQQVTLRCSSQSGHNTVSWYQQALGQGPQFIFQYYREEENGRGNFPPRFSGLQFPNYSSELNVNALELDDSALYLCASSSPGTSGYTQYFGPGTRLTVL.

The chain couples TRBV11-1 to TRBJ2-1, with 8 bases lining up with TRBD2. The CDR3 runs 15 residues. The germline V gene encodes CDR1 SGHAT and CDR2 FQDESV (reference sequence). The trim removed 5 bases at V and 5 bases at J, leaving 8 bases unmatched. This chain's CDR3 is CASSPSRGGNNEQFF. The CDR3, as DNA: TGTGCCAGCAGCCCCTCCCGGGGGGGCAACAATGAGCAGTTCTTC.

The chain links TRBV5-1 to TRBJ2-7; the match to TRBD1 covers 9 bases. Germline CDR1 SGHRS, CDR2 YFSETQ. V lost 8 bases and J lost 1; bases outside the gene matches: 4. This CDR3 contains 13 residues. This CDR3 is CASRGQGSYEQYF. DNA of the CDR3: TGCGCCAGTAGGGGACAGGGTTCCTACGAGCAGTACTTC.

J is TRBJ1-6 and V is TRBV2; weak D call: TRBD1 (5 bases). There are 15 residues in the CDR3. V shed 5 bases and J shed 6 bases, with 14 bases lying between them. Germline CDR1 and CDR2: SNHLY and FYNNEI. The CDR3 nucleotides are TGTGCCAGCAGTAGCTCCATGGGGGGTAATTCACCCCTCCACTTT. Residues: CASSSSMGGNSPLHF.

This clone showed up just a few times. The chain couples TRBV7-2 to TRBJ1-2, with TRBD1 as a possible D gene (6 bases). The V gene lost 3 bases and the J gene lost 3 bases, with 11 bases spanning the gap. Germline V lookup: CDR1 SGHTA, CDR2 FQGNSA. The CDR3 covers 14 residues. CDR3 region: CASSFRDNDYGYTF. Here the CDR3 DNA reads TGTGCCAGCAGCTTCAGGGACAATGACTATGGCTACACCTTC. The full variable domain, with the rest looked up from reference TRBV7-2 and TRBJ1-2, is GAGVSQSPSNKVTEKGKDVELRCDPISGHTALYWYRQSLGQGLEFLIYFQGNSAPDKSGLPSDRFSAERTGGSVSTLTIQRTQQEDSAVYLCASSFRDNDYGYTFGSGTRLTVV.

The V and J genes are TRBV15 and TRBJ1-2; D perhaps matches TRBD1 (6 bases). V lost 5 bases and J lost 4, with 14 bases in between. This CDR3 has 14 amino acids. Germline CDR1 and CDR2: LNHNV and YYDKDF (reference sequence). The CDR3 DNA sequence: TGTGCCACCAGCGAGGGCGGGGGCCGCTATGGCTACACCTTC. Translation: CATSEGGGRYGYTF.

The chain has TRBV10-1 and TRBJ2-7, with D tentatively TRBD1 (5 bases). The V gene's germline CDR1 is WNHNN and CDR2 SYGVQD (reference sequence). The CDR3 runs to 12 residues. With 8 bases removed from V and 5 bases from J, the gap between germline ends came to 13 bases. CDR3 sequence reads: CASLTGRDEQYF. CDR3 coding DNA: TGCGCCAGCCTAACAGGAAGGGACGAGCAGTACTTC.